Shown below are 13 T cell receptor beta chains from a single sample sequenced in a study of blood T cell repertoires in COVID-19. The method was immunoSEQ multiplex PCR; TCRdb's version includes in-frame clones alone and lacks a portion of them. The table lists about 230,000 clones, about 85% of them singletons, with over 9.5% in the top ten. The sequencing sample was made of peripheral blood. All receptors derive from a young woman who had recovered from COVID-19.

This clone has a handful of counts. The genes are TRBV18 and TRBJ2-7; 7 nucleotides align to TRBD2. Germline V CDR1 and CDR2: KGHSH, LQKENI. CDR3 size: 14 residues. The ends lost 4 bases at V and 5 bases at J; junction bases unmatched: 8. The CDR3 spells CASSQLAGLNEQYF. The CDR3 region has the DNA TGTGCCAGCTCACAGTTAGCGGGCCTGAACGAGCAGTACTTC.

The chain couples TRBV27 to TRBJ2-1, with D possibly TRBD1 on 5 matching bases. CDR1 is MNHEY and CDR2 is SMNVEV in the germline V gene (reference sequence). This CDR3 is 15 amino acids long. V lost 2 bases and J lost 2, with 10 bases in between. The CDR3 DNA reads as TGTGCCAGCAGTTTAGGACACAAAACCTACAATGAGCAGTTCTTC. This translates into CASSLGHKTYNEQFF.

This chain links TRBV5-1 with TRBJ2-1; the D is unclear. CDR3 length: 13 amino acids. Per germline, CDR1 SGHRS and CDR2 YFSETQ. Trimming stripped 1 base from V and 5 bases from J, with 7 bases between. Written as DNA, the CDR3 is TGCGCCAGCAGCTTGCCTTTTAACAATGAGCAGTTCTTC. Translated, it gives CASSLPFNNEQFF.

The rearrangement links TRBV14 to TRBJ2-7; the D gene is possibly TRBD1 (6 bases). V was trimmed by 4 bases and J by 4 bases, leaving 8 bases between them. In germline, CDR1 is SGHDN, CDR2 FVKESK. CDR3 length: 12 residues. CDR3 DNA: TGTGCCAGCAGCCCAGGGGAGTACGAGCAGTACTTC. This translates into CASSPGEYEQYF. The whole variable domain, filled in from reference TRBV14 and TRBJ2-7, reads EAGVTQFPSHSVIEKGQTVTLRCDPISGHDNLYWYRRVMGKEIKFLLHFVKESKQDESGMPNNRFLAERTGGTYSTLKVQPAELEDSGVYFCASSPGEYEQYFGPGTRLTVT.

V usage is TRBV6-5 and J usage is TRBJ1-5; 7 nucleotides line up with TRBD1. The CDR3 is made up of 14 amino acids. CDR1 and CDR2 (germline): MNHEY, SVGAGI. Trimming took 8 bases from V and 4 from J; bases not matched to a gene: 8. The CDR3 is CASRAGGQNQPQHF. In DNA, the CDR3 is TGTGCCAGCCGGGCGGGGGGACAGAATCAGCCCCAGCATTTT.

The rearrangement links TRBV11-3 to TRBJ2-2; possible D gene TRBD2, 7 bases. Deletions cut 5 bases from V and 1 base from J, with 11 bases between. CDR1 is SGHNT, CDR2 YENEEA, per germline. The CDR3 contains 15 residues. CDR3 coding DNA: TGTGCCAGCAGCCCAGGGGAGGGGAACACCGGGGAGCTGTTTTTT. Translation gives CASSPGEGNTGELFF.

V is TRBV21-1 and J is TRBJ2-6; the table calls TRBD1, which could not be checked here. TRBV21-1 is a pseudogene locus. The length of the CDR3 is 15 residues. CDR3 sequence (DNA): TGTGCCAGCAGCAAACCAGACACTGGGGCCAACGTCCTGACTTTC. This encodes CASSKPDTGANVLTF.

The gene calls are TRBV5-4 and TRBJ2-5; possibly TRBD1 for D (6 bases). Germline CDR1 is SGHNT and CDR2 is YYREEE (reference sequence). Trimming shortened V by 0 bases and J by 5 bases, and 14 bases separated the two germline ends. The CDR3 extends over 15 amino acids. DNA of the CDR3: TGTGCCAGCAGCTTGGCCCCCAGGGGCGGTGAGACCCAGTACTTC. Translating it yields CASSLAPRGGETQYF. Filled out from reference TRBV5-4 and TRBJ2-5, the complete variable domain reads ETGVTQSPTHLIKTRGQQVTLRCSSQSGHNTVSWYQQALGQGPQFIFQYYREEENGRGNFPPRFSGLQFPNYSSELNVNALELDDSALYLCASSLAPRGGETQYFGPGTRLLVL.

J is TRBJ2-7 and V is TRBV4-3, with TRBD2 as a possible D gene (6 bases). CDR1 is LGHNA, CDR2 YSLEER, per germline. The CDR3 runs 15 residues. Trimming removed 1 base from V and 6 bases from J, with 16 bases in between. The CDR3 nucleotides read TGCGCCAGCAGCCAAGTTGGAGGGCTCTCGGGCGAGCAGTACTTC. Amino acids: CASSQVGGLSGEQYF.

The chain couples TRBV5-4 to TRBJ2-5; 8 bases fit TRBD1. The CDR3 is 14 residues long. V shed 5 bases and J 1 base; nucleotides not matched to a gene: 4. Germline lookup yields CDR1 SGHNT and CDR2 YYREEE (reference sequence). CDR3 region: CASSLQGAQETQYF. DNA for the CDR3: TGTGCCAGCAGTTTGCAGGGGGCCCAAGAGACCCAGTACTTC. Supplemented by reference TRBV5-4 and TRBJ2-5, the full variable domain reads ETGVTQSPTHLIKTRGQQVTLRCSSQSGHNTVSWYQQALGQGPQFIFQYYREEENGRGNFPPRFSGLQFPNYSSELNVNALELDDSALYLCASSLQGAQETQYFGPGTRLLVL.

This chain links TRBV5-1 with TRBJ2-1; 9 positions agree with TRBD2. V shed 4 bases, J shed 6 bases, and the junction held 14 bases outside the gene matches. The CDR3 contains 17 residues. The V gene's germline CDR1 is SGHRS and CDR2 YFSETQ. CDR3 nucleotides: TGCGCCAGCAGCGCCCGGGGGGCGGGAGGGCCCGGCAATGAGCAGTTCTTC. Translated: CASSARGAGGPGNEQFF.

The chain couples TRBV6-5 to TRBJ2-7, with a tentative D call TRBD1 (6 bases). The germline gives CDR1 MNHEY, CDR2 SVGAGI. V was trimmed by 9 bases and J by 3 bases, leaving 12 bases between them. This CDR3 has 12 amino acids. CDR3 in amino acids: CASDRSLYEQYF. In DNA, the CDR3 is TGTGCCAGTGACAGGTCCCTCTACGAGCAGTACTTC.

The genes are TRBV6-5 and TRBJ1-1; D unresolved. Germline CDR1 MNHEY, CDR2 SVGAGI. This CDR3 region has 13 residues. V was trimmed by 3 bases and J by 2 bases, leaving 7 bases between them. CDR3 loop: CASSYTLNTEAFF. CDR3 sequence (DNA): TGTGCCAGCAGTTATACACTAAACACTGAAGCTTTCTTT.